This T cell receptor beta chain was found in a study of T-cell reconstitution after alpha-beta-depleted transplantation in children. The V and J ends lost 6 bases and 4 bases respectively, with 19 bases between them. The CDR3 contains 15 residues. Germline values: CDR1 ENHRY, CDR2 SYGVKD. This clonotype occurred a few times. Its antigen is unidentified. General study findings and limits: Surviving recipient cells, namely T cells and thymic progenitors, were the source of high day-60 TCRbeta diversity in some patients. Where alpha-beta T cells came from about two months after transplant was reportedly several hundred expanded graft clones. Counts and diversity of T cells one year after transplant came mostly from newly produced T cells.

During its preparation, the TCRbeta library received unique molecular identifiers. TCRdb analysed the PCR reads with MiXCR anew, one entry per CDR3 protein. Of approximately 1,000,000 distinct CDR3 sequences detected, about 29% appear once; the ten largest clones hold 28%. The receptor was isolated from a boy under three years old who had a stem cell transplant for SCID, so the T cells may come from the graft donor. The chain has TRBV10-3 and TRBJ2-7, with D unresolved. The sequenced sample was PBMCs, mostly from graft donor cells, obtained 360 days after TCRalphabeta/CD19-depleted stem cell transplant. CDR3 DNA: TGTGCCATCAGACGTGTTCGGGCCGACGGGTACGAGCAGTACTTC. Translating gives CAIRRVRADGYEQYF.